This T cell receptor (beta chain) was sequenced in a study of shared clonotypes between healthy human individuals. Study-wide background: Researchers assigned three CD4 naive, three CD4 memory, two CD8 naive and one CD8 memory plate to each donor. The study, taken as a whole, reports: All-four-donor shared clonotypes had higher generation probabilities than non-shared clonotypes did. Sharing across four donors was seen in around 5% of naive CD4 clonotypes.

To note about this clone: Antigen: not known.

CD4+ cells yielded CD45RA+ naive and CD45RA-negative memory subsets. TCRdb's table, derived via immunoSEQ multiplex PCR, lists solely in-frame clones and lacks some. The repertoire holds under 1,100,000 clones, with about 75% as singletons. This CDR3 region has 14 residues. Germline lookup yields CDR1 WNHNN and CDR2 SYGVQD (reference sequence). V was trimmed by 2 bases and J by 8 bases, leaving 14 bases between them. Sequenced: memory CD4+ T cells sorted from blood. Described subset: CD45RA-negative fraction. This TCR was recovered from a man between 18 and 35 years old in good health. The rearrangement joins TRBV10-1 to TRBJ2-3; tentative D call: TRBD2 (6 bases). DNA for the CDR3: TGCGCCAGCAGTGAGGGTGGAGGGTCTGGTACGCAGTATTTT. Protein: CASSEGGGSGTQYF.